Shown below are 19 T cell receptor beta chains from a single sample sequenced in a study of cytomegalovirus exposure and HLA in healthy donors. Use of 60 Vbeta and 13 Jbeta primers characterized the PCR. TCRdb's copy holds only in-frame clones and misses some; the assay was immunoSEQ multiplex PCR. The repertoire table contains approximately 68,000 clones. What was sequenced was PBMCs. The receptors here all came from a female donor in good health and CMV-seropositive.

The CDR3 protein is CASSVRGLATNEKLFF. CDR3 DNA: TGTGCCAGCAGTGTCAGGGGGCTAGCAACTAATGAAAAACTGTTTTTT. The rearrangement uses TRBV6-1 and TRBJ1-4, with 8 positions matching TRBD1. In germline, CDR1 is MNHNS, CDR2 SASEGT. The CDR3 covers 16 residues. The J segment lost 0 bases and the V segment lost 4 bases, leaving 4 bases of the junction unmatched.

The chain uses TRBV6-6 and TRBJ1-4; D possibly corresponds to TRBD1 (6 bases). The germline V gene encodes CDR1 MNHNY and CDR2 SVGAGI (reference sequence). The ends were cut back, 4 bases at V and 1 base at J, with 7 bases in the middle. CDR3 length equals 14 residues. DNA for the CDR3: TGTGCCAGCAGTTGGGGACAAACTAATGAAAAACTGTTTTTT. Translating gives CASSWGQTNEKLFF.

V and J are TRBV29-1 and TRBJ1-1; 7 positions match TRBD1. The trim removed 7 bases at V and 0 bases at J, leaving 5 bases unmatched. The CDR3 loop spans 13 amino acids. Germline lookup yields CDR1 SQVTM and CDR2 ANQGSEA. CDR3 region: CSGNRGMNTEAFF. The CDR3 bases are TGCAGCGGGAACAGGGGAATGAACACTGAAGCTTTCTTT.

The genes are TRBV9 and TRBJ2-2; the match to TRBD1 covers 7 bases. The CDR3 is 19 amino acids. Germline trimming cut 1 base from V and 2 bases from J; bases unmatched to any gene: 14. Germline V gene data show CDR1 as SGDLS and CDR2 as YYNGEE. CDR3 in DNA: TGTGCCAGCAGCGTATTTCTCCTTCCGGGACAGACCAACACCGGGGAGCTGTTTTTT. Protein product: CASSVFLLPGQTNTGELFF.

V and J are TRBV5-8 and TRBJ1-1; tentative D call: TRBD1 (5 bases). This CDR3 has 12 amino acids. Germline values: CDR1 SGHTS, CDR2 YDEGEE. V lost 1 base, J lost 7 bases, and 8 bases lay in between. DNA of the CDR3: TGTGCCAGCAGCTTGCCCGGGGGTGAAGCTTTCTTT. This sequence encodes CASSLPGGEAFF.

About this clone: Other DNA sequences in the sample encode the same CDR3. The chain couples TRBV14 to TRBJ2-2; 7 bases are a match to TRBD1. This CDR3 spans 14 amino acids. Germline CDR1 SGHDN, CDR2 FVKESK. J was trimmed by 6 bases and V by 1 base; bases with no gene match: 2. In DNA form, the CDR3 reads TGTGCCAGCAGCCAAGCTACAGGGGCCGGGGAGCTGTTTTTT. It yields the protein CASSQATGAGELFF.

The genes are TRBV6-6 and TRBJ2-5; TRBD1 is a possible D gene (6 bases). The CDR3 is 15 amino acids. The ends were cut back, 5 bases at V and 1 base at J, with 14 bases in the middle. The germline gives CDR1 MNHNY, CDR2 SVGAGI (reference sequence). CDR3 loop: CASSLPGRGQETQYF. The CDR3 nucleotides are TGTGCCAGCAGTCTCCCGGGCAGGGGCCAAGAGACCCAGTACTTC.

CDR3: CASSLVVGDWEFYEQYF. The CDR3 nucleotides are TGTGCCAGCAGCTTGGTGGTGGGGGACTGGGAATTCTACGAGCAGTACTTC. This chain links TRBV5-4 with TRBJ2-7, with a tentative D call TRBD2 (6 bases). CDR1 is SGHNT and CDR2 is YYREEE in the germline V gene (reference sequence). V was pared by 0 bases and J by 3 bases, with 19 bases between. The CDR3 runs to 17 residues.

CDR3 protein: CASSLLGRAETQYF. The DNA for the CDR3 is TGTGCCAGCAGCTTATTGGGCAGGGCGGAGACCCAGTACTTC. This sequence joins TRBV7-3 and TRBJ2-5, with D maybe TRBD1 (5 bases). This CDR3 comprises 14 residues. V was clipped by 2 bases and J by 5 bases, with 12 bases between them. Germline values: CDR1 SGHTA, CDR2 FQGTGA.

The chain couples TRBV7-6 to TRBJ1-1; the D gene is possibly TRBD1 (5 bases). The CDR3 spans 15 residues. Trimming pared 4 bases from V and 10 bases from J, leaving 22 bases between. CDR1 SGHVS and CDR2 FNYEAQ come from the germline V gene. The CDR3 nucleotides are TGTGCCAGCAGCTCACTAAAGGACACCCCCAGTCGAGCTTTCTTT. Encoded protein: CASSSLKDTPSRAFF.

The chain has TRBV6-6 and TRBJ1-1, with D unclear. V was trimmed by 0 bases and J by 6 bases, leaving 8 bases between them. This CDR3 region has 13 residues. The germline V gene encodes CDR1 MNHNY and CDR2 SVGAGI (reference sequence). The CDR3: CASSYSWGAEAFF. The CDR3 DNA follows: TGTGCCAGCAGTTACTCGTGGGGAGCTGAAGCTTTCTTT.

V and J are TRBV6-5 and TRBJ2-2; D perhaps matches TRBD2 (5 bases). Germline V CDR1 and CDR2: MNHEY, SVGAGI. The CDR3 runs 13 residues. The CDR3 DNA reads TGTGTATGCGTAGCGCCGAACACCGGGGAGCTGTTTTTT. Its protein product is CVCVAPNTGELFF.

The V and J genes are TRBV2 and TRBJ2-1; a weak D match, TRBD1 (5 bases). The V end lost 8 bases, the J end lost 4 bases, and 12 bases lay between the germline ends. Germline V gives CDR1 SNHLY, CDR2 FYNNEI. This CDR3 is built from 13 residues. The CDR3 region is CASAPRQYNEQFF. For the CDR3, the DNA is TGTGCCAGCGCCCCGCGACAGTACAATGAGCAGTTCTTC.

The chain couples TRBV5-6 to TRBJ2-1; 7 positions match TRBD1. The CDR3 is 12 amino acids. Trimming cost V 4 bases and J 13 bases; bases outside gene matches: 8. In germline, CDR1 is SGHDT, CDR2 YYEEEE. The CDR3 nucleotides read TGTGCCAGCAGCCCCCCCGGACAGGTCCAGTTCTTC. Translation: CASSPPGQVQFF.

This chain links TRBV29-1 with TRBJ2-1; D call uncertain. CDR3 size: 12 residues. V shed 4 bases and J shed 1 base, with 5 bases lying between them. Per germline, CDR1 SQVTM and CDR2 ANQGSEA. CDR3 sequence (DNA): TGCAGCGTTGCCAAATCCTACAATGAGCAGTTCTTC. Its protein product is CSVAKSYNEQFF.

CDR3 residues: CASSQDHPRTMGGIQYF. CDR3 in DNA: TGCGCCAGCAGCCAAGATCATCCGAGGACTATGGGCGGCATTCAGTACTTC. The chain has TRBV4-3 and TRBJ2-4; the D gene is possibly TRBD2 (6 bases). Germline V gene sequence: CDR1 LGHNA, CDR2 YSLEER. V lost 0 bases, J lost 9 bases, and 21 bases lay in between. This CDR3 has 17 residues.

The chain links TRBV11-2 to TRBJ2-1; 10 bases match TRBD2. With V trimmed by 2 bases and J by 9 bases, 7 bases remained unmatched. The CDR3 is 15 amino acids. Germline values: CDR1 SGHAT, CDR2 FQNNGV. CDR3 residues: CASSLRSGGAVEQFF. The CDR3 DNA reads TGTGCCAGCAGCTTAAGGAGCGGGGGGGCGGTTGAGCAGTTCTTC.

This CDR3 reads CASSPPISNLEHWETQYF. The CDR3 DNA sequence: TGTGCCAGCTCACCACCGATTTCGAATCTCGAGCATTGGGAGACCCAGTACTTC. V is TRBV18 and J is TRBJ2-5; D unresolved. CDR3 size: 18 residues. From germline, CDR1 is KGHSH and CDR2 LQKENI. V lost 0 bases, J lost 5 bases, and 22 bases lay in between.

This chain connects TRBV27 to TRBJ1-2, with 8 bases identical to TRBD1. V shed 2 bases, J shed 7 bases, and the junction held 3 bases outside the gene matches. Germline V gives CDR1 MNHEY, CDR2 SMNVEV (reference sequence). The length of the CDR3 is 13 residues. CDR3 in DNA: TGTGCCAGCAGTTTACAGGGGGCAAGTGGCTACACCTTC. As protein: CASSLQGASGYTF.